Following are 28 T cell receptor beta chains from one sample sequenced in a study of blood T cell repertoires in COVID-19. Measured with immunoSEQ multiplex PCR; TCRdb has only the in-frame clones, and not every one. Seen here are around 110,000 clones, approximately 90% observed once, and the top ten hold about 4.7%. Sequenced sample: peripheral blood. These receptors all come from a man aged 35-49 years with acute or convalescent COVID-19.

The V and J genes are TRBV6-5 and TRBJ1-3; 7 bases map to TRBD1. CDR1 is MNHEY and CDR2 is SVGAGI in the germline V gene. The CDR3 runs 15 residues. Losses at the gene ends were 7 bases for V and 3 bases for J; bases not matched to a gene: 9. The chain's CDR3 is CASIQEGQNGNTIYF. CDR3 sequence (DNA): TGTGCCAGCATTCAAGAGGGACAGAATGGAAACACCATATATTTT.

DNA of the CDR3: TGTGCCAGCAGTCCAGGCCAGACTAGCGGGGTTCTCGGGGAGCTGTTTTTT. It codes for CASSPGQTSGVLGELFF. This rearrangement joins TRBV27 to TRBJ2-2; 11 bases are a match to TRBD2. This CDR3 spans 17 amino acids. J gave up 7 bases and V 5 bases, and 12 bases lay outside the gene matches. Germline CDR1 MNHEY, CDR2 SMNVEV (reference sequence).

This clone appeared a single time. In DNA form, the CDR3 reads TGTGCCAGCAGTTACCCGGGACTAGCGGAAGACTACAATGAGCAGTTCTTC. This gives the protein CASSYPGLAEDYNEQFF. This chain joins TRBV6-2 or TRBV6-3 and TRBJ2-1; 11 nucleotides agree with TRBD2. The germline V gene has CDR1 MNHEY and CDR2 SVGEGT. Unmatched junction bases numbered 6, after V lost 2 bases and J lost 3 bases. CDR3 length equals 17 residues.

V usage is TRBV7-2 and J usage is TRBJ1-3; D not resolved. The germline V and J ends were trimmed by 1 base and 1 base, with 5 bases remaining between them. The length of the CDR3 is 14 residues. CDR1 and CDR2 (germline): SGHTA, FQGNSA. The CDR3 region is CASSLDSSGNTIYF. CDR3 nucleotides: TGTGCCAGCAGCTTAGACAGTTCTGGAAACACCATATATTTT.

This clone appeared a single time. The chain is built from TRBV12-3 or TRBV12-4 and TRBJ2-3; possible D gene TRBD1, 6 bases. V was trimmed by 6 bases and J by 5 bases, leaving 12 bases between them. The CDR3 extends over 13 amino acids. The CDR3 bases are TGTGCCAGCAGGACACAGGGAGAAGATACGCAGTATTTT. Translation gives CASRTQGEDTQYF.

The V and J genes are TRBV5-1 and TRBJ1-2, with TRBD1 matching over 8 bases. This CDR3 region has 15 residues. Germline V lookup: CDR1 SGHRS, CDR2 YFSETQ. Trimming removed 3 bases from V and 4 bases from J; junction bases left unmatched: 8. This CDR3 is CASSSDSTGAYGYTF. DNA for the CDR3: TGCGCCAGCAGCTCGGACTCGACAGGGGCCTATGGCTACACCTTC. The entire variable domain, with the rest obtained from reference TRBV5-1 and TRBJ1-2, is as follows: KAGVTQTPRYLIKTRGQQVTLSCSPISGHRSVSWYQQTPGQGLQFLFEYFSETQRNKGNFPGRFSGRQFSNSRSEMNVSTLELGDSALYLCASSSDSTGAYGYTFGSGTRLTVV.

As to this clone: Possible read error: a much larger clone is one base away. J is TRBJ2-1 and V is TRBV9, with TRBD1 identical over 9 bases. The germline V gene encodes CDR1 SGDLS and CDR2 YYNGEE. This CDR3 has 16 residues. The CDR3 reads CVSSLARDRAYNEQFF. CDR3 coding DNA: TGTGTCAGCAGCCTGGCCCGGGACAGGGCGTACAATGAGCAGTTCTTC.

J is TRBJ2-7 and V is TRBV10-1; D possibly corresponds to TRBD1 (5 bases). The V end lost 2 bases, the J end lost 9 bases, and 14 bases lay between the germline ends. Looked up from germline, CDR1 is WNHNN and CDR2 is SYGVQD (reference sequence). The CDR3 has 13 residues. The CDR3 DNA reads as TGCGCCAGCAGTGAGACCCAGGGTCGTCGGCAGTACTTC. It codes for CASSETQGRRQYF.

This chain links TRBV6-1 with TRBJ1-2, with TRBD1 matching 9 bases. CDR1 and CDR2 from the germline V gene are MNHNS and SASEGT. The CDR3 totals 16 residues. V was clipped by 4 bases and J by 4 bases; unmatched bases: 10. The CDR3 is CASSARSGTGLYGYTF. As DNA, the CDR3 is TGTGCCAGCAGTGCCAGATCCGGGACAGGGCTCTATGGCTACACCTTC.

This chain uses TRBV28 with TRBJ1-4, with 9 bases identical to TRBD1. This CDR3 is built from 15 residues. CDR1 MDHEN and CDR2 SYDVKM come from the germline V gene. J lost 8 bases, V lost 5 bases, and 9 bases had no gene match. In nucleotides, the CDR3 is TGTGCCAGCAGTAAGGGGGGACAGGGAGGAGAAAAACTGTTTTTT. Protein: CASSKGGQGGEKLFF.

This chain joins TRBV5-1 and TRBJ1-1; TRBD1 is a possible D gene (5 bases). Trimming stripped 0 bases from V and 0 bases from J, with 12 bases between. Germline CDR1 is SGHRS and CDR2 is YFSETQ. This CDR3 spans 16 amino acids. The CDR3 DNA reads TGCGCCAGCAGCTTGGATGGGAACAGGTTGAACACTGAAGCTTTCTTT. Protein: CASSLDGNRLNTEAFF.

CDR3 coding DNA: TGCAGTGCTAGTCCGGGGACAGGGCTTCATGATTCACCCCTCCACTTT. This encodes CSASPGTGLHDSPLHF. V usage is TRBV20-1 and J usage is TRBJ1-6; TRBD1 matches at 9 bases. Losses at the gene ends were 3 bases for V and 8 bases for J; bases not matched to a gene: 11. The CDR3 has 16 residues. Germline CDR1 DFQATT, CDR2 SNEGSKA (reference sequence).

The chain carries TRBV5-5 and TRBJ2-7; 7 bases are a match to TRBD1. This CDR3 spans 14 amino acids. V was pared by 4 bases and J by 2 bases, with 6 bases of the junction left unmatched. Germline V gives CDR1 SGHKS, CDR2 YYEKEE (reference sequence). Written as DNA, the CDR3 is TGTGCCAGCAGCGTACTTGGACAGGCCTACGAGCAGTACTTC. Translated, it gives CASSVLGQAYEQYF.

This sequence joins TRBV7-2 and TRBJ1-3, with a weak D call TRBD1 (5 bases). The CDR3 runs 17 residues. CDR1 SGHTA and CDR2 FQGNSA come from the germline V gene. V gave up 1 base and J gave up 0 bases, with 13 bases separating them. DNA for the CDR3: TGTGCCAGCAGCTTAGAGGTGCACAGGTCCTCTGGAAACACCATATATTTT. This codes for CASSLEVHRSSGNTIYF.

The chain couples TRBV6-6 to TRBJ1-2; a weak D match, TRBD1 (5 bases). The CDR3 is 16 residues long. Trimming left V 0 bases short and J 2 bases short, with 13 bases between. The germline V gene encodes CDR1 MNHNY and CDR2 SVGAGI (reference sequence). The CDR3 coding sequence is TGTGCCAGCAGTTACTCGATGGGGCAGGCGAACTATGGCTACACCTTC. Translating it yields CASSYSMGQANYGYTF.

About this clone itself: The sample contains more than one DNA sequence encoding this CDR3. The CDR3 spells CASSQVRTPNTGELFF. CDR3 DNA: TGTGCCAGCAGCCAAGTTAGGACACCGAACACCGGGGAGCTGTTTTTT. The V call is TRBV14, the J call TRBJ2-2, with D perhaps matching TRBD1 (5 bases). This CDR3 comprises 16 residues. Germline V gene lookup returns CDR1 SGHDN and CDR2 FVKESK. With 1 base removed from V and 0 bases from J, the gap between germline ends came to 9 bases.

This clone was seen just once. The chain recombines TRBV24-1 with TRBJ1-2; D is uncertain. The V gene's germline CDR1 is KGHDR and CDR2 SFDVKD. Trimming took 6 bases from V and 4 from J, leaving 14 bases between them. This CDR3 region has 14 residues. DNA for the CDR3: TGTGCCACCAGTCCAACCACATCAGTCTATGGCTACACCTTC. Its translation is CATSPTTSVYGYTF.

V gene TRBV19 combines with J gene TRBJ2-7; D remains unclear. The CDR3 has 14 residues. CDR1 and CDR2 (germline): LNHDA, SQIVND (reference sequence). Between the trimmed V and J ends, which lost 5 bases and 5 bases, there was a span of 16 bases. CDR3 coding DNA: TGTGCCAGTAGTCGCTCGGTGCCTTCCAACGAGCAGTACTTC. Residues: CASSRSVPSNEQYF.

This clone was observed once. The rearrangement joins TRBV5-6 to TRBJ1-4; D gene uncertain. Trimming removed 6 bases at V and 4 bases at J, with 10 bases between. This CDR3 region has 13 residues. Germline V gives CDR1 SGHDT, CDR2 YYEEEE. The chain's CDR3 is CASKRQYNEKLFF. The CDR3 DNA is TGTGCCAGCAAGAGGCAGTATAATGAAAAACTGTTTTTT.

The chain employs TRBV7-2 and TRBJ2-2; TRBD1 matches 8 bases. J gave up 4 bases and V 5 bases, and 6 bases lay outside the gene matches. The germline V gene has CDR1 SGHTA and CDR2 FQGNSA. The CDR3 spans 15 residues. The CDR3 nucleotides are TGTGCCAGCAGCCTGGGACAGGTGGGCACCGGGGAGCTGTTTTTT. It yields the protein CASSLGQVGTGELFF.

This clone is a singleton in its sample. V and J are TRBV5-1 and TRBJ2-7; D is unresolved. The germline V gene encodes CDR1 SGHRS and CDR2 YFSETQ. The length of the CDR3 is 14 residues. Trimming left V 0 bases short and J 1 base short, with 8 bases between. CDR3 nucleotide sequence: TGCGCCAGCAGCTTGGCTCGAGCGTCCTACGAGCAGTACTTC. Translation: CASSLARASYEQYF.

The chain uses TRBV4-1 and TRBJ2-5, with 11 bases identical to TRBD2. After removal of 3 bases from V and 2 bases from J, the junction contained 2 bases not matched to a gene. This CDR3 is 15 amino acids long. CDR1 and CDR2 from the germline V gene are MGHRA and YSYEKL. Here the CDR3 DNA reads TGCGCCAGCAGCCATCTAGCGGGAGGACAAGAGACCCAGTACTTC. Amino acids: CASSHLAGGQETQYF.

This chain connects TRBV25-1 to TRBJ2-1; the match to TRBD2 covers 11 bases. Unmatched junction bases numbered 2, after V lost 0 bases and J lost 4 bases. The CDR3 length is 16 residues. The germline CDR1 and CDR2 sequences are MGHDK and SYGVNS. The CDR3 reads CASSEYRLAGYNEQFF. CDR3 DNA: TGTGCCAGCAGTGAATACCGACTAGCGGGGTACAATGAGCAGTTCTTC.

The genes are TRBV4-2 and TRBJ1-3; D ambiguous. Germline CDR1 reads LGHNA; CDR2 reads YNFKEQ. CDR3 length: 15 residues. Trimming left V 2 bases short and J 0 bases short, with 8 bases between. Here the CDR3 reads CASSQTTSSGNTIYF. CDR3 DNA: TGTGCCAGCAGCCAAACAACATCCTCTGGAAACACCATATATTTT.

The chain combines TRBV5-1 with TRBJ2-5, with D tentatively TRBD1 (6 bases). Deletions cut 6 bases from V and 1 base from J, with 19 bases between. The CDR3 contains 16 residues. The germline V gene has CDR1 SGHRS and CDR2 YFSETQ. CDR3 loop: CASTILPGQLQETQYF. In nucleotides, the CDR3 is TGCGCCAGCACCATACTTCCGGGACAACTCCAAGAGACCCAGTACTTC. Using reference TRBV5-1 and TRBJ2-5 for the parts outside the CDR3, the full variable domain is KAGVTQTPRYLIKTRGQQVTLSCSPISGHRSVSWYQQTPGQGLQFLFEYFSETQRNKGNFPGRFSGRQFSNSRSEMNVSTLELGDSALYLCASTILPGQLQETQYFGPGTRLLVL.

The table lists this clone with a few counts. This same CDR3 is encoded by further DNA sequences in the sample. The chain couples TRBV4-3 to TRBJ1-2; 11 bases align to TRBD1. Germline lookup yields CDR1 LGHNA and CDR2 YSLEER. This CDR3 has 15 amino acids. V dropped 1 base and J dropped 3; count of bases not matched to a gene: 1. The CDR3 spells CASSQGTGGDYGYTF. The CDR3 DNA reads as TGCGCCAGCAGCCAAGGGACAGGGGGCGACTATGGCTACACCTTC.

This rearrangement joins TRBV19 to TRBJ2-6, with D perhaps TRBD1 (5 bases). Germline-derived CDR1 and CDR2 are LNHDA and SQIVND (reference sequence). The V and J ends lost 5 bases and 0 bases respectively, with 11 bases between them. The CDR3 length is 16 residues. CDR3 coding DNA: TGTGCCAGTAGTGCAACAGGATTCTCTGGGGCCAACGTCCTGACTTTC. Amino acid sequence: CASSATGFSGANVLTF. Full variable domain (outside the CDR3, taken from reference TRBV19 and TRBJ2-6): DGGITQSPKYLFRKEGQNVTLSCEQNLNHDAMYWYRQDPGQGLRLIYYSQIVNDFQKGDIAEGYSVSREKKESFPLTVTSAQKNPTAFYLCASSATGFSGANVLTFGAGSRLTVL.

V and J are TRBV4-1 and TRBJ2-1, with D possibly matching TRBD2 (6 bases). CDR3 length: 14 amino acids. Trimming removed 0 bases from V and 9 bases from J, with 12 bases in between. The germline CDR1 and CDR2 sequences are MGHRA and YSYEKL. The CDR3 bases are TGCGCCAGCAGCCAAGACCCGGGAGTAGCTGAGCAGTTCTTC. Translated: CASSQDPGVAEQFF.